This T cell receptor (beta chain) was recovered during a study of OX40 agonist ivuxolimab in advanced cancers. General notes on the study: The costimulatory receptor OX40 (CD134) was targeted by ivuxolimab, a fully human IgG2 agonistic monoclonal antibody. Intravenous ivuxolimab was administered to patients every 2 weeks at six dose levels: 0.01, 0.1, 0.3, 1.5, 3 and 10 mg/kg. Of the roughly 54 patients in dose escalation, 19 had hepatocellular carcinoma, some 15 had melanoma, 9 had renal cell carcinoma and 9 had head and neck cancer. A male proportion of almost 85% and a mean age of around 60 years, ranging from roughly 23 to 80, were recorded for the dose-escalation cohort. Patients were allowed to have had prior anti-PD-1, anti-PD-L1 or anti-CTLA-4 therapy, and approximately 40% of the dose-escalation patients had previously received checkpoint inhibitors. Partial responses occurred in three dose-escalation patients: two with cutaneous melanoma and one with hepatocellular carcinoma. The purpose of peripheral TCRbeta sequencing was to test whether ivuxolimab changed TCR sequence diversity and led to clonal T-cell expansion. The paper covers the monotherapy dose-escalation part of the phase I ivuxolimab trial, which included N = 52 patients.

Beyond this particular receptor, the publication reports: After ivuxolimab, more expanded clones were found on average in CD8+ T cells than in CD4+ T cells. In the 0.1-3.0 mg/kg groups, partial responders had among the lowest normalized peripheral clonal expansion, particularly in CD8+ T cells. At doses of 0.1 to 3.0 mg/kg, clonal expansion of both CD4+ and CD8+ blood T cells was observed from baseline to week 6. Low levels of normalized T-cell clonal expansion were also seen in some nonresponding patients. The antigen specificity of the clonally expanded peripheral T cells was not determined.

Genomic DNA was isolated from the sorted cells so that the TCRbeta CDR3 region could be sequenced. TCRbeta CDR3 regions were sequenced using the immunoSEQ Assay. TCRdb provides this immuneACCESS table in a form limited to in-frame rearrangements. Some clones are lacking; in checked studies, under half of them reflect an unresolved V gene, and why the rest are absent is not known. The sample profile shows tens of thousands of clones; approximately 91% of them were found once. More than 9.5% of the sample belongs to the ten largest clones. CDR1 and CDR2 are drawn from the germline V gene: KGHSH, LQKENI. V is clipped by 0 bases and J by 3 bases, and the sequence between their germline boundaries is 14 bases long. From its cysteine to its phenylalanine, the CDR3 spans 16 amino acids. Here the CDR3 DNA is all that survives: 48 bases in frame from base 1. Patients with autoimmune disease history or receiving systemic immunosuppression were excluded from the trial. Peripheral blood for TCR sequencing was drawn from every dose cohort at baseline, at cycle 4 day 1 and at cycle 7 day 1. Samples were obtained from an open-label, multicenter, first-in-human phase I dose-escalation trial of ivuxolimab. Adults with locally advanced or metastatic head and neck squamous cell, hepatocellular, melanoma or renal cell carcinoma were enrolled in the trial. CD4+ and CD8+ T cells were sorted separately from peripheral blood before TCR sequencing.

Concerning this clone itself: There is no known antigen for this receptor. There are no base qualities to consult, and no much larger clone falls within one base.

Recombination linked TRBV18 to TRBJ1-2; the D segment cannot be called with confidence. This sample comprised CD4+ or CD8+ T cells sorted from blood, obtained in a trial of the OX40 agonist ivuxolimab. This TCR was recovered from an adult with an advanced solid tumor such as melanoma, head and neck, liver or kidney cancer. This receptor carries the CDR3 CASSPPFPGIDYGYTF. Read as DNA, the sequence is TGTGCCAGCTCACCACCGTTTCCAGGTATAGACTATGGCTACACCTTC.